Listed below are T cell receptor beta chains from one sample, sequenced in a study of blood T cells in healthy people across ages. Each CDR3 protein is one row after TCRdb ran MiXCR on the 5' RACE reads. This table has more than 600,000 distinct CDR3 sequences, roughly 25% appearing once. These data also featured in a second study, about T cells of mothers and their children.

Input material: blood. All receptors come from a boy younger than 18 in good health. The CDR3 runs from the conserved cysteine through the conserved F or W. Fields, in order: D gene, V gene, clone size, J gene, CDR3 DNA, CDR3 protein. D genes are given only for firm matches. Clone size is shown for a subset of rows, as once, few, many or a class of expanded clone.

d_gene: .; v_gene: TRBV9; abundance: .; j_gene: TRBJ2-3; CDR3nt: TGTGCCAGCAGCATATCTGGCCACACGTGCACAGATACGCAGTATTTT; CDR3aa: CASSISGHTCTDTQYF
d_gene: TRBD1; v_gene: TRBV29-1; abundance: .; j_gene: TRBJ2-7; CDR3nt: TGCAGCGTTGCGGACAGGGGCGAGCAGTACTTC; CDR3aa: CSVADRGEQYF
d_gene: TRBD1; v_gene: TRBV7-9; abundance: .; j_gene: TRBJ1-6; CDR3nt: TGTGCCAGCAGCTCTGGACAGGCTGGAACCCTCCACTTT; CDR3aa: CASSSGQAGTLHF
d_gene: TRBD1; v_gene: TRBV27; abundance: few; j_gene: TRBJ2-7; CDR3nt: TGTGCCAGCAGTCCCCACCCTGACAGGGTGTCCAACGAGCAGTACTTC; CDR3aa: CASSPHPDRVSNEQYF
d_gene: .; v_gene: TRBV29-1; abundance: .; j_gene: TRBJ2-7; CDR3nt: TGCAGCGTTGATCGGGACGGCTTCAACGAGCAGTACTTC; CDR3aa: CSVDRDGFNEQYF
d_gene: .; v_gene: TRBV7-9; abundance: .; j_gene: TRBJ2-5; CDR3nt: TGTGCCAGCAGCCATCCTCCTAATTCGCGGGAGACCCAGTACTTC; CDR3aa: CASSHPPNSRETQYF
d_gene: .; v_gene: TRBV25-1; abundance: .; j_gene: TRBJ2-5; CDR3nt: TGTGCCACAGGGAAGGAGGAGACCCAGTACTTC; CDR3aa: CATGKEETQYF
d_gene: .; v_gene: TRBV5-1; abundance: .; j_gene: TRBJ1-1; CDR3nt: TGCGCCAGCAGCTTGAGTTTCCGGACAGCGAACACTGAAGCTTTCTTT; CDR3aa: CASSLSFRTANTEAFF
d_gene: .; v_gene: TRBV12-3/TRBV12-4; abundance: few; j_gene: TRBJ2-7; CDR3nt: TGTGCCAGCAGTCCCGGGCCGGCCGTGGGGGCCTACGAGCAGTACTTC; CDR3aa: CASSPGPAVGAYEQYF
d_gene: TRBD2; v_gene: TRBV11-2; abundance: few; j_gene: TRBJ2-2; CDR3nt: TGTGCCAGCAGCCCCGTAGTAGCGGGTTCTGGGGAGCTGTTTTTT; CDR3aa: CASSPVVAGSGELFF
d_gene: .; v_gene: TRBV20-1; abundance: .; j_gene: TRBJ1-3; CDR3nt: TGCAGTGCAGTAGGGTGGGGCGACCGAAACACCATATATTTT; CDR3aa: CSAVGWGDRNTIYF
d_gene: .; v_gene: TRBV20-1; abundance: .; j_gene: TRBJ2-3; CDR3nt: TGCAGTGCTAGGCCGCATGAGGCGCAGTATTTT; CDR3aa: CSARPHEAQYF
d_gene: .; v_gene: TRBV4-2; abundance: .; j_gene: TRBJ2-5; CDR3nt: TGTGCCAGCAGCCAAGTCCCTTTTACGGGACTGGAATTAGAGACCCAGTACTTC; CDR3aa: CASSQVPFTGLELETQYF
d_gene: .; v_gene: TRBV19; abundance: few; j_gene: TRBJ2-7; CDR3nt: TGTGCCAGTAGTATCCCGGACCCTTCCTACGAGCAGTACTTC; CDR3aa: CASSIPDPSYEQYF
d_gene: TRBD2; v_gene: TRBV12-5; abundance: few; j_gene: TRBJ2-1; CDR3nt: TGTGCTAGTGGGAGGACTAGCGGGTTCAATGAGCAGTTCTTC; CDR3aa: CASGRTSGFNEQFF
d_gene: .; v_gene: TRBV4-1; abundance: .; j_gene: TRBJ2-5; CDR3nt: TGCGCCAGCAGCCAAGTTGGTCTGTACCAAGAGACCCAGTACTTC; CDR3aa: CASSQVGLYQETQYF
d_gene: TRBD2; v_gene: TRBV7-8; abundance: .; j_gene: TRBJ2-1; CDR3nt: TGTGCAATTGGAATAGGACTAGCGGGAGGGCCAGAGCAGTTCTTC; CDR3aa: CAIGIGLAGGPEQFF
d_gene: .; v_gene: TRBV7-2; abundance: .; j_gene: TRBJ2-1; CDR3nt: TGTGCCAGCAGCTTACATGGGGGGGCGTCCTACAATGAGCAGTTCTTC; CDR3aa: CASSLHGGASYNEQFF
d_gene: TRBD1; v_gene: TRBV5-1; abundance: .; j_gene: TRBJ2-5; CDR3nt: TGCGCCAGCAGCCACAGACAGGGATTATGGCAAGAGACCCAGTACTTC; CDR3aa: CASSHRQGLWQETQYF
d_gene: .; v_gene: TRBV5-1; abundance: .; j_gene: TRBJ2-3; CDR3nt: TGCGCCAGCAGCTTTTTTTTCGGGTCCACAGATACGCAGTATTTT; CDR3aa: CASSFFFGSTDTQYF
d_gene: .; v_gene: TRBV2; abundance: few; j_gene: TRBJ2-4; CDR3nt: TGTGCCAGCAGTGAGGTCGGGAAGCTAGCCAAAAACATTCAGTACTTC; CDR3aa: CASSEVGKLAKNIQYF
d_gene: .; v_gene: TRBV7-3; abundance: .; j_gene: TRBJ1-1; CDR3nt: TGTGCCAGCAGTCAAGGGGGGCTGACTGAAGCTTTCTTT; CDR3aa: CASSQGGLTEAFF
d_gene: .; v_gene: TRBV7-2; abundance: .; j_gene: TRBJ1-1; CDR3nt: TGTGCCAGCAGCTGGGACGGGAACACTGAAGCTTTCTTT; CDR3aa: CASSWDGNTEAFF
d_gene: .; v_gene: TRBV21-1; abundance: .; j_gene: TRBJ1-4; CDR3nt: TGTGCCAGCAGCAAGGGCAGGGGGGCAACTAATGAAAAACTGTTTTTT; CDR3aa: CASSKGRGATNEKLFF
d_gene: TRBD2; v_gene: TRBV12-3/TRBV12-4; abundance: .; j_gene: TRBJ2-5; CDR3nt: TGTGCCAGCAGTTCCCCTACTAGCGCCCAAGAGACCCAGTACTTC; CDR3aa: CASSSPTSAQETQYF
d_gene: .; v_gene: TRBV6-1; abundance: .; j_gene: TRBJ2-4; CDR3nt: TGTGCCAGCAGTGCCACAGGGATGGGAAACATTCAGTACTTC; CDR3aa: CASSATGMGNIQYF
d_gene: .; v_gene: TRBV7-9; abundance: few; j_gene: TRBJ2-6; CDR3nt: TGTGCCAGCAGCTATGATATTGGGGCCAACGTCCTGACTTTC; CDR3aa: CASSYDIGANVLTF
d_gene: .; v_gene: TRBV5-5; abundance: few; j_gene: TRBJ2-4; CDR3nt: TGTGCCAGCAGCTTTCGTCCTGGACTAGCCAAAAACATTCAGTACTTC; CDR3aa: CASSFRPGLAKNIQYF
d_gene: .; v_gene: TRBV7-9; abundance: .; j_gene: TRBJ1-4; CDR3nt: TGTGCCAGCAGCTTGGGCCAGACTCCCAATGAAAAACTGTTTTTT; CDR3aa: CASSLGQTPNEKLFF
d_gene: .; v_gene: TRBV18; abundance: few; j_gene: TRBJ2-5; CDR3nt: TGTGCCAGCTCACCAACAACAGTCCAAGAGACCCAGTACTTC; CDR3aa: CASSPTTVQETQYF
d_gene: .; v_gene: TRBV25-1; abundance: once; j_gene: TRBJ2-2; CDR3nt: TGTGCCAGCAGTGAAGTTCCCAGGGGCGCGGACACCGGGGAGCTGTTTTTT; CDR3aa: CASSEVPRGADTGELFF
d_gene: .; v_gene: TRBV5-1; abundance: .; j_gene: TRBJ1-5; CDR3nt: TGCGCCAGCAGCTCGACAGGAGATAGCAATCAGCCCCAGCATTTT; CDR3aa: CASSSTGDSNQPQHF
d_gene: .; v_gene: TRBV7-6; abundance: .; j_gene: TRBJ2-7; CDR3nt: TGTGCCAGCAGCTTAGAGGAGGGGCTTGAGCAGTACTTC; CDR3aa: CASSLEEGLEQYF
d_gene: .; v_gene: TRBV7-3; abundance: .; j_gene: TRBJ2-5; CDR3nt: TGTGCCAGCAGCTTAACGTATGGGGAAGGGGCCCAGTACTTC; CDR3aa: CASSLTYGEGAQYF
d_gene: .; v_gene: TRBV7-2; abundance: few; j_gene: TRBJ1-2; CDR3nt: TGTGCCAGCAGCCCGGAACGGCAGTGGAGCCATGGCTACACCTTC; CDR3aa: CASSPERQWSHGYTF
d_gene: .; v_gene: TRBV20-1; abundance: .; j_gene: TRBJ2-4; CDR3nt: TGCAGTGCTAGATCCCCCGGAGGGGCGGACGGAAACATTCAGTACTTC; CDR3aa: CSARSPGGADGNIQYF